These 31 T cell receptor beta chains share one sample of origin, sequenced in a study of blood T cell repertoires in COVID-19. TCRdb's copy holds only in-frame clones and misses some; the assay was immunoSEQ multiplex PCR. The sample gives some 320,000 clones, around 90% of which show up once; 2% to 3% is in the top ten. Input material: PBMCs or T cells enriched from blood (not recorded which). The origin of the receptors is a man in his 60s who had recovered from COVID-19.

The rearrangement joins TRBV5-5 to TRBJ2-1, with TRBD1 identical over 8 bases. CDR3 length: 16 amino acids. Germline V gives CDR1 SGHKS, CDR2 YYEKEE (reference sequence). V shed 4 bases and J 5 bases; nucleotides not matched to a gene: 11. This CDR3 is CASSPRGQAGNNEQFF. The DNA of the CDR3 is TGTGCCAGCAGCCCGCGGGGACAGGCCGGAAACAATGAGCAGTTCTTC.

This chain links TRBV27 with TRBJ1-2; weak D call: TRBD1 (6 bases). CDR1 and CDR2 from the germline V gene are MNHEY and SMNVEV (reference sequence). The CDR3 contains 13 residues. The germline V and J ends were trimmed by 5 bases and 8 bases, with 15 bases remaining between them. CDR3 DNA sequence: TGTGCCAGCAGTAAAGGGGACACTGAGGGCTACACCTTC. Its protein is CASSKGDTEGYTF.

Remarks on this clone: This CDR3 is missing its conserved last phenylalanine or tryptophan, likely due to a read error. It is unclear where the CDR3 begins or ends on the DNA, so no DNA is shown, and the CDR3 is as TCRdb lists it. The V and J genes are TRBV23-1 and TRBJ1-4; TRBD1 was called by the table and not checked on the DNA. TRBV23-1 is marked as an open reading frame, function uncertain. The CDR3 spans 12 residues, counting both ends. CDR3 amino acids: CASSQSHRDKAE.

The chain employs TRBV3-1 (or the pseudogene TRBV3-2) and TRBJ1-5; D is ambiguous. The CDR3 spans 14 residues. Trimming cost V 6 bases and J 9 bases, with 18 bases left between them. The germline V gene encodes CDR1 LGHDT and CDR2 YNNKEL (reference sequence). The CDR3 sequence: CASSPTTWSWPQHF. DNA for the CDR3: TGTGCCAGCAGTCCAACGACATGGTCCTGGCCCCAGCATTTT.

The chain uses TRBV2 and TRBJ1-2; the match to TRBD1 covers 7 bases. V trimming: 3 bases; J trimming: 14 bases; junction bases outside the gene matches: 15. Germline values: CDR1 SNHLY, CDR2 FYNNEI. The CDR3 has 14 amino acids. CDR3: CASSETPGQAVRTF. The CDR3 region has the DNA TGTGCCAGCAGTGAGACACCCGGACAGGCCGTGCGGACCTTC.

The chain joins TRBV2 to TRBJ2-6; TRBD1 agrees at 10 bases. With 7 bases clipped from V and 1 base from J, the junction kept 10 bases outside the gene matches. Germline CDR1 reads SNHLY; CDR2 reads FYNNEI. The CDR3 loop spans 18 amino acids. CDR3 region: CASNRWGQGSSGANVLTF. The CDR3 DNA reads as TGTGCCAGCAATAGGTGGGGACAGGGGTCTTCTGGGGCCAACGTCCTGACTTTC.

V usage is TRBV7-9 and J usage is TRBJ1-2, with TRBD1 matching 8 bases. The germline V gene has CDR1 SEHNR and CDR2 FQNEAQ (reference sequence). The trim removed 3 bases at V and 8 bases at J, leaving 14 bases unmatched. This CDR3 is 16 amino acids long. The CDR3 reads CASSFGQGAGVGGYTF. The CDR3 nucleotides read TGTGCCAGCAGCTTCGGTCAGGGGGCGGGTGTAGGCGGCTACACCTTC.

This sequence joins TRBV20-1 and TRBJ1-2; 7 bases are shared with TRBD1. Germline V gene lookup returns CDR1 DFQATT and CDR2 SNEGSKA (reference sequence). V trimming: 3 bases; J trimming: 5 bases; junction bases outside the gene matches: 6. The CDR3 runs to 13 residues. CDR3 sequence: CSASCGTAYGYTF. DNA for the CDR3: TGCAGTGCTAGTTGTGGGACAGCGTATGGCTACACCTTC.

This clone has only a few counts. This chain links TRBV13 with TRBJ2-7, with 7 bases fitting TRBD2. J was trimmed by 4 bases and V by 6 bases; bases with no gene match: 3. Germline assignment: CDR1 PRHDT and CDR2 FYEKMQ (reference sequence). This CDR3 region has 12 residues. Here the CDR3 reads CASSWEGYEQYF. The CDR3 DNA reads TGTGCCAGCAGTTGGGAGGGGTACGAGCAGTACTTC.

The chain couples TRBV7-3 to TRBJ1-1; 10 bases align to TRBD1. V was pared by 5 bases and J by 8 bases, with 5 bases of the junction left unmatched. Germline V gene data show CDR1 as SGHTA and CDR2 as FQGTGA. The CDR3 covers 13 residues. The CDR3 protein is CASSKGQGQEAFF. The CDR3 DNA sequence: TGTGCCAGCAGCAAGGGACAGGGGCAGGAAGCTTTCTTT.

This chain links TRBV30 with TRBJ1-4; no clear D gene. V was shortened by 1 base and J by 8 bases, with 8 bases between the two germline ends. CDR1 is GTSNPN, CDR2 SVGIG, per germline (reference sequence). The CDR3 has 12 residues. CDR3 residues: CAWSAQEEKLFF. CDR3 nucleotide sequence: TGTGCCTGGAGTGCCCAAGAGGAAAAACTGTTTTTT.

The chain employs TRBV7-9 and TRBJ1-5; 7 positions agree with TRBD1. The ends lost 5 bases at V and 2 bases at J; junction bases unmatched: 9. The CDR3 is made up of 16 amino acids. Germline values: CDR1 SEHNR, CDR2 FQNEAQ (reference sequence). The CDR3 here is CASSPGTGVGNQPQHF. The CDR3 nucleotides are TGTGCCAGCAGCCCGGGAACAGGGGTAGGCAATCAGCCCCAGCATTTT.

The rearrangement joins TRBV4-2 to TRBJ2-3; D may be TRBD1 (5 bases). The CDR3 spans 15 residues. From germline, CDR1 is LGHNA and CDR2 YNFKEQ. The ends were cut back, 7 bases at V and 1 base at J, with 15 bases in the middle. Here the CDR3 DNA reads TGTGCCAGCAAAGGGGCGGAAGGGGGCACAGATACGCAGTATTTT. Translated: CASKGAEGGTDTQYF.

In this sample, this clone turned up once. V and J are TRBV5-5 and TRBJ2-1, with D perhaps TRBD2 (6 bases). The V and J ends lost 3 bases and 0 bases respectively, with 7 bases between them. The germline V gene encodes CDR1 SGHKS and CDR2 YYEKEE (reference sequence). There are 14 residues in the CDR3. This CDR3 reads CASSSGGSYNEQFF. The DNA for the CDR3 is TGTGCCAGCAGCTCCGGGGGCTCCTACAATGAGCAGTTCTTC.

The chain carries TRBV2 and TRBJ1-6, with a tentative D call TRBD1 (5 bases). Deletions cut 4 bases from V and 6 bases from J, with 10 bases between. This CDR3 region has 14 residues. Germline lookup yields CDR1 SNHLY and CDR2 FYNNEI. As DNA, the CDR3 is TGTGCCAGCAGTGTAGGTCAGGGTAATTCACCCCTCCACTTT. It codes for CASSVGQGNSPLHF.

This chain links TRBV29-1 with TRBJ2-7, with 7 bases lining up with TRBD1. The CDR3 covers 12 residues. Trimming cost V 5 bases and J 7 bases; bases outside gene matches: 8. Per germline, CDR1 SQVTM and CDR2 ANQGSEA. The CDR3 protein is CSVWWTGGEQYF. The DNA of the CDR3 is TGCAGCGTTTGGTGGACAGGTGGGGAGCAGTACTTC.

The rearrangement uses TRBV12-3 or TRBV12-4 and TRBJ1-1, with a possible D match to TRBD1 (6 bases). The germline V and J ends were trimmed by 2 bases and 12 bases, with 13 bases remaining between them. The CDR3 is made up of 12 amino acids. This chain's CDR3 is CASSLIQGFTFF. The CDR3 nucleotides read TGTGCCAGCAGTTTAATACAGGGATTTACTTTCTTT.

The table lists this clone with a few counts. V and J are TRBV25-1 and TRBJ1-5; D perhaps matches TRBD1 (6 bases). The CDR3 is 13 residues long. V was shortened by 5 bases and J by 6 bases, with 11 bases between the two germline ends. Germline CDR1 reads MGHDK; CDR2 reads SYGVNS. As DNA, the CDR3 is TGTGCCAGCAGTCAGGGGACGGGTCAGCCCCAGCATTTT. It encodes CASSQGTGQPQHF.

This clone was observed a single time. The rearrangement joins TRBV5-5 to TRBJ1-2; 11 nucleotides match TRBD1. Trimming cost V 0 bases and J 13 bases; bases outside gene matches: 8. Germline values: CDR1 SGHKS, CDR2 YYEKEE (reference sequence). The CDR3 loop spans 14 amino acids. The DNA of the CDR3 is TGTGCCAGCAGCTTGGCGGACAGGGGGCTAAGGTTCACCTTC. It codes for CASSLADRGLRFTF.

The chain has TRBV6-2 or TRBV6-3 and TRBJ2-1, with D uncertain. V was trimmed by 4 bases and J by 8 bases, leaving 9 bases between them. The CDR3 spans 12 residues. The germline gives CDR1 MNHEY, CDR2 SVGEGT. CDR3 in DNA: TGTGCCAGCAGTTCTACCTCGGATGAGCAGTTCTTC. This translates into CASSSTSDEQFF.

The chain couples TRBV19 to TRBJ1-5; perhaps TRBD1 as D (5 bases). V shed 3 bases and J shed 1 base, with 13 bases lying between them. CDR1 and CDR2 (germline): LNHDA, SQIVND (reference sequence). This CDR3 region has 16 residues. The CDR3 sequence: CASSIGHPGSNQPQHF. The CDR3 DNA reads TGTGCCAGTAGTATCGGACACCCCGGCAGCAATCAGCCCCAGCATTTT.

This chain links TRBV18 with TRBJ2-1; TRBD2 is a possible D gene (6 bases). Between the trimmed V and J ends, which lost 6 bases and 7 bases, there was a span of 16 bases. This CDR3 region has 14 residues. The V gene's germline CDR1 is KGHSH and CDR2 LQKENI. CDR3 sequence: CASSRDSGRNEQFF. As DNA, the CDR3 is TGTGCCAGCTCCCGGGATAGCGGAAGGAATGAGCAGTTCTTC.

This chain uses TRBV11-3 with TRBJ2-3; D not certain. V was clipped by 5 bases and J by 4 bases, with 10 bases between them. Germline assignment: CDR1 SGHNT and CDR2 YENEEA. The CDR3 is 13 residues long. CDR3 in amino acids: CASSPESADTQYF. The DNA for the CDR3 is TGTGCCAGCAGCCCTGAGTCTGCAGATACGCAGTATTTT.

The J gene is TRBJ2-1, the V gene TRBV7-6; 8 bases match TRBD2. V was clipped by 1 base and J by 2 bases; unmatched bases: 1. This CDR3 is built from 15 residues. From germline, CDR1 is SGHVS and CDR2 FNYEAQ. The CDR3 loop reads CASSLGTSTYNEQFF. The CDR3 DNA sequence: TGTGCCAGCAGCTTAGGGACTAGCACCTACAATGAGCAGTTCTTC.

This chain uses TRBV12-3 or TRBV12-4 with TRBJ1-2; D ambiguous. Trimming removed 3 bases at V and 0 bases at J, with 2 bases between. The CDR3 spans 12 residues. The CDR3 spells CASSFSNYGYTF. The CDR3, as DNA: TGTGCCAGCAGTTTCTCTAACTATGGCTACACCTTC.

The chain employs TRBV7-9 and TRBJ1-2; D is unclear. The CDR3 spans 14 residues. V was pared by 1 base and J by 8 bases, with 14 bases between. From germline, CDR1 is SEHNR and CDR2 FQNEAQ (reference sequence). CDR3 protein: CASSLVGESSGYTF. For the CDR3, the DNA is TGTGCCAGCAGCTTAGTCGGGGAATCCAGCGGCTACACCTTC.

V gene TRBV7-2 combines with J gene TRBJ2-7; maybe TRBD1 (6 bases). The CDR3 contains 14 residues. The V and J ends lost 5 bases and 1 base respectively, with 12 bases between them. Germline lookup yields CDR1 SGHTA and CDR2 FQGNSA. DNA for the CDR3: TGTGCCAGCAGCCTTTCCAGGGGTTCCTACGAGCAGTACTTC. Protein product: CASSLSRGSYEQYF.

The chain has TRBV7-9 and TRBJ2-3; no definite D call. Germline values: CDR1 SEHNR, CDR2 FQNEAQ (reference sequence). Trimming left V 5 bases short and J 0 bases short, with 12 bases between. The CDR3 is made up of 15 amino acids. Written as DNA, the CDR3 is TGTGCCAGCAGCCAGACTTTGGCTAGCACAGATACGCAGTATTTT. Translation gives CASSQTLASTDTQYF.

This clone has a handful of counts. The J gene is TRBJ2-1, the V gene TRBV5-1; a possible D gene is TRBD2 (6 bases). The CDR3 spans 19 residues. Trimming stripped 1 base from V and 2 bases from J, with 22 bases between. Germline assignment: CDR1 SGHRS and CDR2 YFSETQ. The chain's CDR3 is CASSLREIGSARAYNEQFF. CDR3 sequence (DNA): TGCGCCAGCAGCTTGCGGGAGATCGGCTCCGCGCGTGCCTACAATGAGCAGTTCTTC.

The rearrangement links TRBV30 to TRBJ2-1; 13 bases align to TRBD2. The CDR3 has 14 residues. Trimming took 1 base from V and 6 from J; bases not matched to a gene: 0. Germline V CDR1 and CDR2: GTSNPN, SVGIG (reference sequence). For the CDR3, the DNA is TGTGCCTGGAGTGGACTAGCGGGGGGCAATGAGCAGTTCTTC. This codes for CAWSGLAGGNEQFF.

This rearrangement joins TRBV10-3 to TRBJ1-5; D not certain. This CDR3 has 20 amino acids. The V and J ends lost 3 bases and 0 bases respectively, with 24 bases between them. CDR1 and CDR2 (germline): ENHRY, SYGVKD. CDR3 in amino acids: CAISEGSSGPSSLSNQPQHF. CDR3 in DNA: TGTGCCATCAGTGAAGGTTCGTCAGGTCCGTCCAGCCTTAGCAATCAGCCCCAGCATTTT.